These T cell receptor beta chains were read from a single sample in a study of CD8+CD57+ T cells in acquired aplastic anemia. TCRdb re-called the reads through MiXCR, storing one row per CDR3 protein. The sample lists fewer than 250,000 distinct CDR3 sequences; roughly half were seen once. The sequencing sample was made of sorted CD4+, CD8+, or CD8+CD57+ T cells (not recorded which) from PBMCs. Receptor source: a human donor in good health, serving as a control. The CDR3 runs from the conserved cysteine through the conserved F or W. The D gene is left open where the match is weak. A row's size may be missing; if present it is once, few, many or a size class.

TGTGCCAGCAGCTTACCGGGTCGAGGCTACACCTTC | CASSLPGRGYTF | - | TRBJ1-2 | TRBV7-2 | -
TGCAGTGCTAGAGATCGAGGGACATATTCACCCCTCCACTTT | CSARDRGTYSPLHF | many | TRBJ1-6 | TRBV20-1 | -
TGTGCCAGCAGCCCAACCGGGACAGGGAGTTCACCCCTCCACTTT | CASSPTGTGSSPLHF | - | TRBJ1-6 | TRBV2 | TRBD1
TGTGCCACCAGCACCCACGGGGAGTCTGGGGCCAACGTCCTGACCTTC | CATSTHGESGANVLTF | - | TRBJ2-6 | TRBV24-1 | -
TGCAGTGCCGTCCCGGGACAGGGGGTATACAATGAGCAGTTCTTC | CSAVPGQGVYNEQFF | - | TRBJ2-1 | TRBV20-1 | TRBD1
TGCGCCAGCAGCTTGGGGCTAGATGTGGAGACCCAGTACTTC | CASSLGLDVETQYF | - | TRBJ2-5 | TRBV5-1 | -
TGTACCGCCACAAGGGAAGATACGCAGTATTTT | CTATREDTQYF | once | TRBJ2-3 | TRBV6-2/TRBV6-3 | -
TGTGCCAGCAGCTTGCCAGGGGGTATGGAGACCCAGTACTTC | CASSLPGGMETQYF | - | TRBJ2-5 | TRBV5-4 | TRBD1
TGTGCCTGGAGTTATCCACGAGATCAGCCCCAGCATTTT | CAWSYPRDQPQHF | - | TRBJ1-5 | TRBV30 | -
TGCGCCAGCAACGCCAGCAGGGGGAGGGACGAGCAGTACTTC | CASNASRGRDEQYF | - | TRBJ2-7 | TRBV10-2 | -
TGTGCCATCAGTGAATCAGCGGGAAGGGGTACAGATACGCAGTATTTT | CAISESAGRGTDTQYF | - | TRBJ2-3 | TRBV10-3 | TRBD2
TGTGCCAGCAGCATGACAGGCAATCAGCCCCAGCATTTT | CASSMTGNQPQHF | - | TRBJ1-5 | TRBV9 | -
TGCGCCAGCAGCCAAGTTCTAGCGGGGATCAATGAGCAGTTCTTC | CASSQVLAGINEQFF | - | TRBJ2-1 | TRBV7-9 | TRBD2
TGCAGCGTTGAAGAGGTCAGAGACACTGAAGCTTTCTTT | CSVEEVRDTEAFF | few | TRBJ1-1 | TRBV29-1 | -
TGTGCCAGCAGTGAACTCAGGGAAGGTTTTGGCTACACCTTC | CASSELREGFGYTF | - | TRBJ1-2 | TRBV12-3/TRBV12-4 | -
TGCGCCAGCAGCTTGGGACAGGGCCTGAACACTGAAGCTTTCTTT | CASSLGQGLNTEAFF | many | TRBJ1-1 | TRBV5-1 | TRBD1
TGTGCCAGCAGCTTAACGGTGACAGGGGCCTATGGCTACACCTTC | CASSLTVTGAYGYTF | - | TRBJ1-2 | TRBV7-2 | TRBD1
TGTGCCAGCAGCTTCAATAGGGAGACCCAGTACTTC | CASSFNRETQYF | - | TRBJ2-5 | TRBV7-2 | -
TGTGCCAGCCTAAGTATCAGGGGGGGCTCCTACGAGCAGTACTTC | CASLSIRGGSYEQYF | many | TRBJ2-7 | TRBV6-5 | -
TGTGCCAGCAGTGCGACAGGGGATCAGCCCCAGCATTTT | CASSATGDQPQHF | few | TRBJ1-5 | TRBV7-9 | TRBD1
TGTGCCAGCAGCCAAGGACGGATGAATGAAAAACTGTTTTTT | CASSQGRMNEKLFF | many | TRBJ1-4 | TRBV5-8 | -
TGTGCCAGCAGAGCGTGGACAGGGAGTCAGCCCCAGCATTTT | CASRAWTGSQPQHF | - | TRBJ1-5 | TRBV6-5 | TRBD1
TGTGCCAGCAGTCATCAGGGAAGCAATCAGCCCCAGCATTTT | CASSHQGSNQPQHF | many | TRBJ1-5 | TRBV25-1 | -
TGCGCCAGCACCCCAGGGGGCGGGGGCGAAAAACTGTTTTTT | CASTPGGGGEKLFF | many | TRBJ1-4 | TRBV5-1 | TRBD1
TGCGCCAGCAGCTCTAACAGGGTAGAGCAGTACTTC | CASSSNRVEQYF | - | TRBJ2-5 | TRBV5-1 | -
TGCAGTGCTAGGGGTACAGGGGAGCGGCCCCAGCATTTT | CSARGTGERPQHF | few | TRBJ1-5 | TRBV20-1 | TRBD1
TGTGCCAGCAGCCAAGTTGGACAGGGGACTGAAGCTTTCTTT | CASSQVGQGTEAFF | - | TRBJ1-1 | TRBV4-2 | TRBD1
TGTGCCGGGGGGGGCAAGGGTGGCTACACCTTC | CAGGGKGGYTF | - | TRBJ1-2 | TRBV2 | -
TGTGCCAGTTTAAAGGATGGCGGGAGTCGGTCCTACGAGCAGTACTTC | CASLKDGGSRSYEQYF | - | TRBJ2-7 | TRBV2 | TRBD2
TGTGCTAGCATCCCTGGGACAGGGGTCTCCTACGAGCAGTACTTC | CASIPGTGVSYEQYF | many | TRBJ2-7 | TRBV7-7 | TRBD1
TGTGCCAGCATCCTTGAGGGGGACTTGGGCTACACCTTC | CASILEGDLGYTF | once | TRBJ1-2 | TRBV7-9 | -
TGTGCCAGCAGCCCAGGCACTGAAGCTTTC | CASSPGTEAF | - | TRBJ2-6 | TRBV7-2 | -